This T cell receptor (beta chain) was recorded in a study of shared clonotypes between healthy human individuals. Study in general: The study used three CD4 naive, three CD4 memory, two CD8 naive and one CD8 memory plate per donor.

Every immunoSEQ plate was one replicate of a subset's evenly spread DNA. The repertoire was sequenced with immunoSEQ multiplex PCR; TCRdb's copy has only in-frame clones and lacks some. Of millions of clones in the sample, roughly 94% were seen once. Concerning this clone itself: The antigen remains unidentified.

This CDR3 spans 15 amino acids. Trimming cost V 3 bases and J 3 bases; bases outside gene matches: 6. Germline CDR1 and CDR2: SGDLS and YYNGEE. Study-level results: Larger richness was generally estimated for naive than memory subsets. Some naive CD4 clonotypes, 4% to 6%, turned up in common across several donors.

This TCR was recovered from a man between 18 and 29 years old in good health. The sequencing input was naive CD4+ T cells sorted from blood. Subset reported: CD45RA+ positively selected. The chain employs TRBV9 and TRBJ2-3; TRBD2 matches at 8 bases. The CDR3 protein is CASSATGGQTDTQYF. The CDR3 DNA is TGTGCCAGCAGCGCCACGGGGGGGCAAACAGATACGCAGTATTTT.